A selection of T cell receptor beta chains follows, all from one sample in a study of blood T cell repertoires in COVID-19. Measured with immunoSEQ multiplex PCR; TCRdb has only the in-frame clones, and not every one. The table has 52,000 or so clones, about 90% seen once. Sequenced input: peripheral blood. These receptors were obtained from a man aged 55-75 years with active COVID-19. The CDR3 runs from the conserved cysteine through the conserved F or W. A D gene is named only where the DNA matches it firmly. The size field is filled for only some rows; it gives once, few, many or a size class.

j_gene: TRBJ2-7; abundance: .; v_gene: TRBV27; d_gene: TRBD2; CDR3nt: TGTGCCAGCAGTTTTCGGGGTAGCGGGATCCAATGGGAGCAGTACTTC; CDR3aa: CASSFRGSGIQWEQYF
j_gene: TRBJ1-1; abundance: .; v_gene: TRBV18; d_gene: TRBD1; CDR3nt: TGTGCCAGCTCACCCCAGGGGGCCGAGACTGAAGCTTTCTTT; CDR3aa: CASSPQGAETEAFF
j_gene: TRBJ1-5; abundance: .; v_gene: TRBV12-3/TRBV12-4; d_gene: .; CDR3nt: TGTGCCAGCAGTTTTCGGAGACAGCCCCAGCATTTT; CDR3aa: CASSFRRQPQHF
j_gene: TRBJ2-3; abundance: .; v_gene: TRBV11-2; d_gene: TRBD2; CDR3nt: TGTGCCAGCAGCTCGGGAGGGGTGACAGATACGCAGTATTTT; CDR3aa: CASSSGGVTDTQYF
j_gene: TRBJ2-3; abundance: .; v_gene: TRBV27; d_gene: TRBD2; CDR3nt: TGTGCCAGCAGTCCGACTAGCTATAGCACAGATACGCAGTATTTT; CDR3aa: CASSPTSYSTDTQYF
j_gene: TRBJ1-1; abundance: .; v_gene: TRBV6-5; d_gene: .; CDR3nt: TGTGCCAGCAGTTACAGTGAGGGAAACACTGAAGCTTTCTTT; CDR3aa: CASSYSEGNTEAFF
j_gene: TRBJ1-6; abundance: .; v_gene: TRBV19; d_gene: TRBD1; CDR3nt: TGTGCCAGTAGTCCAGAGGCCGGACAGGGATATTGGTCCTATAATTCACCCCTCCACTTT; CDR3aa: CASSPEAGQGYWSYNSPLHF
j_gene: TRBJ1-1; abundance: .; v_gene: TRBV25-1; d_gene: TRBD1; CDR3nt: TGTGCCAGCAGTCCTCTGATGGGACAGGCGCCAATGAACACTGAAGCTTTCTTT; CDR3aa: CASSPLMGQAPMNTEAFF
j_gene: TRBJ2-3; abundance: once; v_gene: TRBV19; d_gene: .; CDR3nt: TGTGCCAGTGTACCAGGAAGCACAGATACGCAGTATTTT; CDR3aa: CASVPGSTDTQYF
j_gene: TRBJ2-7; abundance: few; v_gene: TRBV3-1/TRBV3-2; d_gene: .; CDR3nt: TGTGCCAGCAGCCAAGTTCTGTCCTACGAGCAGTACTTC; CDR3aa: CASSQVLSYEQYF
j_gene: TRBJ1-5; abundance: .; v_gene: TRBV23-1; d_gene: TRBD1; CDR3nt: TGCGCCAGCAGTCAATCAGGGGGCCTTAGCAATCAGCCCCAGCATTTT; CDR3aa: CASSQSGGLSNQPQHF
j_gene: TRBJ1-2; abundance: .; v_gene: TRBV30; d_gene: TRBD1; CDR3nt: TGTGCCTGGAGTCTAGGGGGCGAGCGGAATGGCTACACCTTC; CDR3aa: CAWSLGGERNGYTF
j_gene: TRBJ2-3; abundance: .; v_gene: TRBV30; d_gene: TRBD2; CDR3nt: TGTGCCTGGACTAGCGGGATGAGTGGCACAGATACGCAGTATTTT; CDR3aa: CAWTSGMSGTDTQYF
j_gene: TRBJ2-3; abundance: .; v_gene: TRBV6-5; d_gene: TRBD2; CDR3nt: TGTGCCAGCAAACTAGCGGCCACAGATACGCAGTATTTT; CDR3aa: CASKLAATDTQYF
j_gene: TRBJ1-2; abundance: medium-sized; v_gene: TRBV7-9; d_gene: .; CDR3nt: TGTGCCAGCAGCTTGACAGGCAGACAGGATGGCTACACCTTC; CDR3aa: CASSLTGRQDGYTF
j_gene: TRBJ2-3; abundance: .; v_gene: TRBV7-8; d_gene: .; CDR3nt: TGTGCCAGCAGCTTTGTTACACCAGATACGCAGTATTTT; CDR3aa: CASSFVTPDTQYF
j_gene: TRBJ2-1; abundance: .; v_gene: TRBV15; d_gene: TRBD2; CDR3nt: TGTGCCACCACCAGACTAGCGGGAGGCAATGAGCAGTTCTTC; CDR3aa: CATTRLAGGNEQFF
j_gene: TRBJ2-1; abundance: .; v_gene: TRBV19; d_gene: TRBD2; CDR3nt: TGTGCCAGTAGTTTAGGGCTAGCGGGCTACAATGAGCAGTTCTTC; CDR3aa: CASSLGLAGYNEQFF
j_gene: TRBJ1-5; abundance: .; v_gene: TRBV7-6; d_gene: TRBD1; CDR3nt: TGTGCCAGCAGCAGAGGGACAGGCGTCAATCAGCCCCAGCATTTT; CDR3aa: CASSRGTGVNQPQHF
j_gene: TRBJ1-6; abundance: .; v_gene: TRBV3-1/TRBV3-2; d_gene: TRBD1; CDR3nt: TGTGCCAGCAGCGACACGGGACAGGGTTTTAATTCACCCCTCCACTTT; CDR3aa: CASSDTGQGFNSPLHF
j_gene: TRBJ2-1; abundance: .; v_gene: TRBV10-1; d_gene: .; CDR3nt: TGCGCCAGCAGTGAGGGGTCCCACAGGCCCAGGGACAATGAGCAGTTCTTC; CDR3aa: CASSEGSHRPRDNEQFF
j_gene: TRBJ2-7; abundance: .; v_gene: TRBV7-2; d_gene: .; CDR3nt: TGTGCCAGCAGCCCCGTTGCAGGGTCGAACGAGCAGTACTTC; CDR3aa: CASSPVAGSNEQYF
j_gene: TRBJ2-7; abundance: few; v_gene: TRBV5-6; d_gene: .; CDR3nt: TGTGCCAGCAGCTTGGGGGGGCTGGAGCAGTACTTC; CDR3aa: CASSLGGLEQYF
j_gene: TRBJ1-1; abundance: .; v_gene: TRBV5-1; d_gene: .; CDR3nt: TGCGCCAGCAGCTGGAAGGACAGCGACACTGAAGCTTTCTTT; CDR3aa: CASSWKDSDTEAFF
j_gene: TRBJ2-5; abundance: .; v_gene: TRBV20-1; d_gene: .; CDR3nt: TGCAGTGCTAGTGCCCAGGGCGAGACCCAGTACTTC; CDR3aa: CSASAQGETQYF
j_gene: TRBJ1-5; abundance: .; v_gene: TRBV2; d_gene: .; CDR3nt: TGTGCCAGCAGCGGGGGGGGTTATAGCAATCAGCCCCAGCATTTT; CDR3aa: CASSGGGYSNQPQHF
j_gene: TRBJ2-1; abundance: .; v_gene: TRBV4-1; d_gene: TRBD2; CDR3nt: TGCGCCAGCAGCCAAGATTCTAGCGGTACCTACAATGAGCAGTTCTTC; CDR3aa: CASSQDSSGTYNEQFF
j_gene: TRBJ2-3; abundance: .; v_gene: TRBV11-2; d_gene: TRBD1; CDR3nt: TGTGCCAGCAGCTTAGCCGTCGGGACAGGCTACACAGATACGCAGTATTTT; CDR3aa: CASSLAVGTGYTDTQYF
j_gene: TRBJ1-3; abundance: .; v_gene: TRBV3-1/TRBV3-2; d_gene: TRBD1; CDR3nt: TGTGCCAGCAGCCACGGACAGGGGGTACTTGGAAACACCATATATTTT; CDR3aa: CASSHGQGVLGNTIYF
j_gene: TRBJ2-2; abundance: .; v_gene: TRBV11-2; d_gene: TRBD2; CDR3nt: TGTGCCAGCAGCTTAGGAGCGGGAGCGGAAACCGGGGAGCTGTTTTTT; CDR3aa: CASSLGAGAETGELFF
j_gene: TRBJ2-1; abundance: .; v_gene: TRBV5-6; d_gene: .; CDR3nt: TGTGCCAGCAGCTTTCTCGGGGGAGAGCAGTTCTTC; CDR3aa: CASSFLGGEQFF
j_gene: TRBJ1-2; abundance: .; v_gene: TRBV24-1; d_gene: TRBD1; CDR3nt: TGTGCCACCAGCGATATAGGGACAGCTGCTAACTATGGCTACACCTTC; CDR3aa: CATSDIGTAANYGYTF
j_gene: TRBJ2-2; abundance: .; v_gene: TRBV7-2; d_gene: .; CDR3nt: TGTGCCAGCAGACAGGGGCGGGGCGGGAGGTCCGGGAACACCGGGGAGCTGTTTTTT; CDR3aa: CASRQGRGGRSGNTGELFF
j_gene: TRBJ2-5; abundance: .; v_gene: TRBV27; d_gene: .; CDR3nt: TGTGCCACCAGGGAGGGGACAGGAGCCGGAGAGACCCAGTACTTC; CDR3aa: CATREGTGAGETQYF
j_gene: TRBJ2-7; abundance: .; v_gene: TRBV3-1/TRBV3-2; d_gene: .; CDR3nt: TGTGCCAGCAGCCAAGATAGATGGGACATACCCTACGAGCAGTACTTC; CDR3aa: CASSQDRWDIPYEQYF
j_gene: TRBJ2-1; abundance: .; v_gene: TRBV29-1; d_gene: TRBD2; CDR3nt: TGCAGCTTACTAGCGGGACACAATGAGCAGTTCTTC; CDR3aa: CSLLAGHNEQFF
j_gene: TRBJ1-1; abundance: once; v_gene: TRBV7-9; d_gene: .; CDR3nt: TGTGCCAGCAGCTTCGACAAGAACACTGAAGCTTTCTTT; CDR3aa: CASSFDKNTEAFF
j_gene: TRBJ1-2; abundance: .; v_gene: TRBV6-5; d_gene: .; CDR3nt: TGTGCCAGCAGTCCCCGGTGGCAGGGATATGGCTACACCTTC; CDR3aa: CASSPRWQGYGYTF
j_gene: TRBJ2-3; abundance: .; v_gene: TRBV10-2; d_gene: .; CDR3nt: TGCGCCAGCAACGCCGCCGGGGGCACAGATACGCAGTATTTT; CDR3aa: CASNAAGGTDTQYF
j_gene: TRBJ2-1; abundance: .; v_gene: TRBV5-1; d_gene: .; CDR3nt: TGCGCCAGCAGCTTGGAGTTTCCGGGAGTGGGTTACAATGAGCAGTTCTTC; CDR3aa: CASSLEFPGVGYNEQFF
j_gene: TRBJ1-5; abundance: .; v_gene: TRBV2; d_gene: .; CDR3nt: TGTGCCAGCAGTCGCAGAGGAGGCTATAGCAATCAGCCCCAGCATTTT; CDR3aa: CASSRRGGYSNQPQHF
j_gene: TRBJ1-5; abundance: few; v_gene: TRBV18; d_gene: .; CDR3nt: TGTGCCAGCTCACTCGAGCTGGTTCGGTACAATCAGCCCCAGCATTTT; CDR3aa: CASSLELVRYNQPQHF
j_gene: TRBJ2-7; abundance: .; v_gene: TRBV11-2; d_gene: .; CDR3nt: TGTGCCAGCAGCTACGCTCGGGGAAGTGACTACGAGCAGTACTTC; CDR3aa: CASSYARGSDYEQYF
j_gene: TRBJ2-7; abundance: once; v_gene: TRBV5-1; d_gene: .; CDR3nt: TGCGCCAGCAGCTTGGCTCTAGAATCGGGGGAGCAGTACTTC; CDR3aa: CASSLALESGEQYF
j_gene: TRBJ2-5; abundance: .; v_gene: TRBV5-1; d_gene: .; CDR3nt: TGCGCCAGCAACGAGAACAGGGGAGGTCAAGAGACCCAGTACTTC; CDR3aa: CASNENRGGQETQYF
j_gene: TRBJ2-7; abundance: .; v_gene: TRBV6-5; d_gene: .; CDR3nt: TGTGCCAGCAGTCCTGGACAAAGCTCCTACGAGCAGTACTTC; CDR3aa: CASSPGQSSYEQYF
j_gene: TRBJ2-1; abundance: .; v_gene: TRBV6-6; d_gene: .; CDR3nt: TGTGCCAGCAGTTTTAGCAATGAGCAGTTCTTC; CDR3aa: CASSFSNEQFF
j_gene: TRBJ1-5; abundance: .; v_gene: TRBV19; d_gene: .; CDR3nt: TGTGCCAGTAGTATGGCCCGGGACTATCAGCCCCAGCATTTT; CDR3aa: CASSMARDYQPQHF
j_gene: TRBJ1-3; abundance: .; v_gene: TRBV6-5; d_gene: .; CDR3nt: TGTGCCAGCACTCTCAGCAGGATCTCTGGAAACACCATATATTTT; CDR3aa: CASTLSRISGNTIYF
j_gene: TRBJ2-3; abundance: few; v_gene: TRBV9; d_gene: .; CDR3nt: TGTGCCAGCAGCGTACTGGACAAAACCACAGATACGCAGTATTTT; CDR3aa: CASSVLDKTTDTQYF
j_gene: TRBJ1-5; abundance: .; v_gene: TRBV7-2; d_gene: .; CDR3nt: TGTGCCAGCAGCTCCAGACAGCATAGCAATCAGCCCCAGCATTTT; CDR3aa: CASSSRQHSNQPQHF
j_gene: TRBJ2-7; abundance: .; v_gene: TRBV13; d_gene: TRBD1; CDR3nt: TGTGCCAGCAGCTTGGGGACAGGGCTATGGGAGCAGTACTTC; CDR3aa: CASSLGTGLWEQYF
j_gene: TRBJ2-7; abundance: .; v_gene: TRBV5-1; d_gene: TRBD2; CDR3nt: TGCGCCAGCAGCTTGGAGGCGGGGGGCTACGAGCAGTACTTC; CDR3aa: CASSLEAGGYEQYF
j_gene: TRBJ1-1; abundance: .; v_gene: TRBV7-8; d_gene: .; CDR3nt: TGTGCCAGCAGCTTAGGGGCCATGAACACTGAAGCTTTCTTT; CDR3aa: CASSLGAMNTEAFF
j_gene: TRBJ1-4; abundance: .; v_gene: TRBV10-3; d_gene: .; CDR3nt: TGTGCCATCAGTGTAACAGTTAATGAAAAACTGTTTTTT; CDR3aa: CAISVTVNEKLFF
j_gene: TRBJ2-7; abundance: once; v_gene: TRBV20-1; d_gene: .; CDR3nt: TGCAGTGCTAGTTTGACAGGAGTTACCTACGAGCAGTACTTC; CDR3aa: CSASLTGVTYEQYF
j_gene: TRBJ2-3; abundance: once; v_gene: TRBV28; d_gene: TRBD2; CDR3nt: TGTGCCAGCACCTCGGGGGGAGTTATCTTAGATACGCAGTATTTT; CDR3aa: CASTSGGVILDTQYF
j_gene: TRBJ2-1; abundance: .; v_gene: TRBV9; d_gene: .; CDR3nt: TGTGCCAGCAGCGTAGCTAGACAGGACCCCAATGAGCAGTTCTTC; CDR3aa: CASSVARQDPNEQFF
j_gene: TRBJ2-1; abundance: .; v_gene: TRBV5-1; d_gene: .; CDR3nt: TGCGCCAGCAGCTTGGAGCGACGGAACAATGAGCAGTTCTTC; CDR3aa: CASSLERRNNEQFF
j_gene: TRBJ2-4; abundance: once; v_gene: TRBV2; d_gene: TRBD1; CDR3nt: TGTGCCAGCAAAAACCAGGGGGTAGCCAAAAACATTCAGTACTTC; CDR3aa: CASKNQGVAKNIQYF